The entry that follows covers one T cell receptor beta chain sequence. The assay was immunoSEQ multiplex PCR, and TCRdb's table has in-frame clones only and misses some. This sample carries 49,000 or so clones, around 53% of them seen once, and the ten largest clones take approximately 32%. The sample is drawn from a study of cytotoxic CD8 clonotypes in ibrutinib-treated CLL. This receptor was taken from a human donor with chronic lymphocytic leukemia. Sample: PBMCs, taken after 12 months of ibrutinib treatment.

In DNA, the CDR3 is TGTGCCAGCAGCGTAGCCAGGGCCAATGAGCAGTTCTTC. This translates into CASSVARANEQFF. The chain recombines TRBV9 with TRBJ2-1; tentative D call: TRBD1 (5 bases). Trimming shortened V by 0 bases and J by 6 bases, and 7 bases separated the two germline ends. Germline V CDR1 and CDR2: SGDLS, YYNGEE. This CDR3 region has 13 residues.